A selection of T cell receptor beta chains follows, all from one sample in a study of blood T cell repertoires in COVID-19. Method: immunoSEQ multiplex PCR; TCRdb's copy keeps in-frame clones and lacks some. Counted here are around 190,000 clones, more than 85% occurring once; the ten biggest clones make up 20% to 25%. Sequenced material: PBMCs or T cells enriched from blood (not recorded which). These receptors were collected from a woman aged 40 to 55 in a cohort exposed to, infected with or recovered from COVID-19 (not recorded which). The CDR3 runs from the conserved cysteine through the conserved F or W. D genes are given only for firm matches. A row's size may be missing; if present it is once, few, many or a size class.

v_gene	j_gene	abundance	d_gene	CDR3aa	CDR3nt
TRBV10-2	TRBJ2-3	NA	NA	CASNASFYEARYF	TGCGCCAGCAATGCCAGTTTTTACGAGGCGCGGTATTTT
TRBV9	TRBJ2-1	NA	TRBD2	CASSGKGLRNEQFF	TGTGCCAGCAGCGGCAAGGGACTACGAAATGAGCAGTTCTTC
TRBV19	TRBJ2-5	NA	TRBD1	CASSKTGPQETQYF	TGTGCCAGTAGCAAGACAGGGCCCCAAGAGACCCAGTACTTC
TRBV6-2/TRBV6-3	TRBJ1-2	NA	NA	CASSYSPLNYGYTF	TGTGCCAGCAGTTACTCCCCCCTGAACTATGGCTACACCTTC
TRBV5-5	TRBJ2-6	once	NA	CASSSLRGEANVLTF	TGTGCCAGCAGCTCGCTCAGGGGGGAGGCCAACGTCCTGACTTTC
TRBV12-3/TRBV12-4	TRBJ1-2	NA	NA	CASSPTGHGYTF	TGTGCCAGCAGTCCTACAGGGCATGGCTACACCTTC
TRBV23-1	TRBJ2-7	NA	NA	CASTSNRRQSFYEQYF	TGCGCCAGCACCTCAAATCGGCGACAGAGTTTTTACGAGCAGTACTTC
TRBV6-5	TRBJ2-7	NA	NA	CASGAYLSYEQYF	TGTGCCAGCGGGGCTTACCTCTCCTACGAGCAGTACTTC
TRBV7-9	TRBJ2-6	NA	NA	CASSTGQTGANVLTF	TGTGCCAGCAGCACAGGACAGACTGGGGCCAACGTCCTGACTTTC
TRBV7-2	TRBJ2-3	NA	NA	CASSLAGQLSSDTQYF	TGTGCCAGCAGCTTAGCAGGACAGCTTTCCTCAGATACGCAGTATTTT
TRBV6-5	TRBJ1-1	NA	TRBD1	CASSYRTGVTEAFF	TGTGCCAGCAGTTACCGGACAGGGGTCACTGAAGCTTTCTTT
TRBV5-1	TRBJ2-1	NA	NA	CASSLGLGREINEQFF	TGCGCCAGCAGCTTGGGGCTGGGTCGGGAGATCAATGAGCAGTTCTTC
TRBV9	TRBJ2-5	once	NA	CASSVEALGTQYF	TGTGCCAGCAGCGTAGAAGCGTTAGGGACCCAGTACTTC